The 29 T cell receptor beta chains below were found in one sample sequenced in a study of regulatory T cells in long-lasting Graves disease. Arm-PCR with iRepertoire HTBI primers amplified the CDR3 regions for these TCR beta libraries. From the multiplex PCR reads, TCRdb called clonotypes with MiXCR, one entry per CDR3 protein. The data hold 450,000 or so distinct CDR3 sequences, with less than 25% observed a single time. Time point here: persistent/refractory GD, antithyroid drugs over 5 years with positive TRAb. Isolated PBMC RNA provided the starting material for the TCR library. Sequencing used peripheral blood mononuclear cells (PBMCs), obtained when the disease was refractory, from a patient treated with antithyroid drugs. These receptors were collected from a female donor with Graves disease.

This clonotype was found many times. V and J are TRBV27 and TRBJ2-3; the match to TRBD2 covers 9 bases. This CDR3 is built from 16 residues. V trimming: 4 bases; J trimming: 1 base; junction bases outside the gene matches: 6. Germline V gene lookup returns CDR1 MNHEY and CDR2 SMNVEV (reference sequence). CDR3 protein: CASSSLAGAGTDTQYF. CDR3 bases: TGTGCCAGCAGTTCCTTAGCGGGAGCCGGCACAGATACGCAGTATTTT.

The V and J genes are TRBV18 and TRBJ2-4; D is unresolved. The CDR3 extends over 18 amino acids. The V end was cut by 3 bases, the J end by 0 bases, with 18 bases between. Germline V gene lookup returns CDR1 KGHSH and CDR2 LQKENI. The CDR3 spells CASSPLPVVPLAKNIQYF. CDR3 bases: TGTGCCAGCTCACCCCTACCCGTGGTGCCTCTAGCCAAAAACATTCAGTACTTC.

At least ten counts were recorded for this clonotype. The CDR3 here is CASSFRDRSYEQYF. CDR3 sequence (DNA): TGTGCCAGCAGTTTCCGGGACCGGTCCTACGAGCAGTACTTC. The chain recombines TRBV6-5 with TRBJ2-7; tentatively, D is TRBD1 or TRBD2 (5 bases each). Germline-derived CDR1 and CDR2 are MNHEY and SVGAGI. The V and J ends lost 4 bases and 1 base respectively, with 11 bases between them. This CDR3 has 14 residues.

There are many counts of this clonotype. This chain uses TRBV30 with TRBJ2-7; D is unclear. V was pared by 3 bases and J by 6 bases, with 6 bases between. The length of the CDR3 is 10 residues. Germline V gene lookup returns CDR1 GTSNPN and CDR2 SVGIG (reference sequence). CDR3 loop: CAWSKTEQYF. CDR3 sequence (DNA): TGTGCCTGGAGCAAAACCGAGCAGTACTTC.

There are many counts of this clonotype. The chain combines TRBV2 with TRBJ2-7; no clear D gene. V lost 3 bases to trimming and J lost 0 bases, with 12 bases between them. The CDR3 sequence is 15 residues long. Germline V gives CDR1 SNHLY, CDR2 FYNNEI. Here the CDR3 DNA reads TGTGCCAGCAGTGATACCTGGCCGAACTCCTACGAGCAGTACTTC. This sequence encodes CASSDTWPNSYEQYF. The whole variable domain, remainder taken from reference TRBV2 and TRBJ2-7, is EPEVTQTPSHQVTQMGQEVILRCVPISNHLYFYWYRQILGQKVEFLVSFYNNEISEKSEIFDDQFSVERPDGSNFTLKIRSTKLEDSAMYFCASSDTWPNSYEQYFGPGTRLTVT.

This clonotype has more than one count but fewer than ten. J is TRBJ2-2 and V is TRBV11-2; 7 bases align to TRBD1. The CDR3 covers 15 residues. The V and J ends lost 6 bases and 2 bases, in that order; junction bases with no gene match: 6. CDR1 and CDR2 from the germline V gene are SGHAT and FQNNGV. The CDR3: CASRSGQRNTGELFF. The CDR3 DNA reads as TGTGCCAGCAGGTCGGGACAGAGAAACACCGGGGAGCTGTTTTTT.

This clonotype has ten or more counts. The rearrangement uses TRBV10-3 and TRBJ1-2; D remains ambiguous. The germline V gene encodes CDR1 ENHRY and CDR2 SYGVKD. V dropped 5 bases and J dropped 4 bases, with 11 bases sitting between them. The CDR3 is made up of 13 amino acids. CDR3 region: CAISRGEGYGYTF. In nucleotides, the CDR3 is TGTGCCATCAGTCGCGGGGAAGGCTATGGCTACACCTTC.

This clonotype was detected only a few times. The J gene is TRBJ2-3, the V gene TRBV28; D is perhaps TRBD1 or TRBD2 (5 bases each). CDR3 size: 16 residues. Germline V gene sequence: CDR1 MDHEN, CDR2 SYDVKM. V was pared by 3 bases and J by 0 bases, with 13 bases between. This CDR3 reads CASSLERGVSTDTQYF. The DNA of the CDR3 is TGTGCCAGCAGTTTGGAGAGAGGGGTTAGCACAGATACGCAGTATTTT.

The V gene is TRBV12-3 or TRBV12-4, the J gene TRBJ2-3, with TRBD2 identical over 8 bases. V trimming: 4 bases; J trimming: 2 bases; junction bases outside the gene matches: 2. CDR3 size: 14 residues. CDR3 coding DNA: TGTGCCAGCAGTTCGGGGGGGCTCACAGATACGCAGTATTTT. As protein: CASSSGGLTDTQYF.

The table lists this clonotype with a few counts. J is TRBJ2-2 and V is TRBV7-3; 8 bases are shared with TRBD1. The CDR3 consists of 16 residues. The V gene's germline CDR1 is SGHTA and CDR2 FQGTGA. Trimming at V came to 5 bases and at J to 4 bases, leaving 9 bases not matched to a gene. The CDR3 sequence: CASSPTGQGGTGELFF. CDR3 sequence (DNA): TGTGCCAGCAGCCCAACTGGACAGGGTGGCACCGGGGAGCTGTTTTTT. Filled out from reference TRBV7-3 and TRBJ2-2, the complete variable domain reads GAGVSQTPSNKVTEKGKYVELRCDPISGHTALYWYRQSLGQGPEFLIYFQGTGAADDSGLPNDRFFAVRPEGSVSTLKIQRTERGDSAVYLCASSPTGQGGTGELFFGEGSRLTVL.

Worth noting for this clonotype: A much larger clonotype is one base distant, so this may be a read error. Lacking the conserved final phenylalanine or tryptophan, this CDR3 likely reflects a read error. The CDR3: CASSFWGGSYEQYS. DNA for the CDR3: TGTGCCAGCAGTTTTTGGGGGGGGTCCTACGAGCAGTACTCC. The V gene is TRBV12-3 or TRBV12-4, the J gene TRBJ2-7, with 7 positions matching TRBD2. This CDR3 is built from 14 residues. V trimming: 3 bases; J trimming: 1 base; junction bases outside the gene matches: 3.

The genes are TRBV7-2 and TRBJ2-2; the D is unclear. V lost 6 bases, J lost 6 bases, and 11 bases lay in between. The CDR3 runs to 13 residues. The germline CDR1 and CDR2 sequences are SGHTA and FQGNSA. The DNA of the CDR3 is TGTGCCAGCAGTCCATTTACGGCCGGGGAGCTGTTTTTT. Translation: CASSPFTAGELFF.

In its sample, this clonotype was seen many times. The chain combines TRBV7-2 with TRBJ1-2; D is ambiguous. Trimming shortened V by 6 bases and J by 6 bases, and 17 bases separated the two germline ends. Germline CDR1 SGHTA, CDR2 FQGNSA. The CDR3 extends over 14 amino acids. CDR3 nucleotides: TGTGCCAGCAGTAAAACCGCGGGGATAGATGGCTACACCTTC. Translation gives CASSKTAGIDGYTF.

This clonotype showed up many times. The rearrangement uses TRBV28 and TRBJ1-5, with a tentative D call TRBD1 (6 bases). There are 15 residues in the CDR3. The germline V gene encodes CDR1 MDHEN and CDR2 SYDVKM. Trimming removed 5 bases from V and 2 bases from J, with 13 bases in between. The CDR3 spells CASSNNRDGNQPQHF. The CDR3 region has the DNA TGTGCCAGCAGTAATAACAGGGACGGCAATCAGCCCCAGCATTTT.

The chain couples TRBV28 to TRBJ2-1, with 8 bases lining up with TRBD2. V shed 2 bases and J 6 bases; nucleotides not matched to a gene: 3. Germline V gene sequence: CDR1 MDHEN, CDR2 SYDVKM. The CDR3 spans 14 residues. In DNA, the CDR3 is TGTGCCAGCAGTTTAATTGGACTAGCCAATGAGCAGTTCTTC. Its protein product is CASSLIGLANEQFF.

This clonotype was detected ten times or more. The genes are TRBV30 and TRBJ1-6; TRBD1 aligns across 7 bases. The CDR3 has 13 amino acids. The V and J ends lost 4 bases and 8 bases, in that order; junction bases with no gene match: 5. Germline assignment: CDR1 GTSNPN and CDR2 SVGIG (reference sequence). DNA of the CDR3: TGTGCCTGGAACCAGGGGGGAGATTCACCCCTCCACTTT. Translating it yields CAWNQGGDSPLHF.

The chain combines TRBV20-1 with TRBJ2-1, with 11 bases lining up with TRBD1. CDR3 length equals 16 residues. J was trimmed by 4 bases and V by 5 bases; bases with no gene match: 10. The germline gives CDR1 DFQATT, CDR2 SNEGSKA (reference sequence). The CDR3: CSAPRERDRGYNEQFF. Written as DNA, the CDR3 is TGCAGTGCTCCCCGGGAGAGGGACAGGGGGTACAATGAGCAGTTCTTC.

At least ten counts were recorded for this clonotype. The gene calls are TRBV7-9 and TRBJ2-4, with a tentative D call TRBD2 (6 bases). The CDR3 loop spans 14 amino acids. Trimming removed 8 bases at V and 0 bases at J, with 11 bases between. The germline gives CDR1 SEHNR, CDR2 FQNEAQ (reference sequence). CDR3 residues: CASVEGPAKNIQYF. The CDR3 DNA sequence: TGTGCCAGCGTGGAGGGCCCAGCCAAAAACATTCAGTACTTC.

This clonotype has a count of ten or more. This chain links TRBV28 with TRBJ1-5; TRBD1 agrees at 9 bases. The J segment lost 8 bases and the V segment lost 5 bases, leaving 10 bases of the junction unmatched. This CDR3 contains 15 residues. Germline CDR1 MDHEN, CDR2 SYDVKM. The CDR3 bases are TGTGCCAGCAGTCTATCCGGGACAGGGAAAGAGCCCCAGCATTTT. Protein: CASSLSGTGKEPQHF.

This clonotype was counted at least ten times. This sequence joins TRBV11-2 and TRBJ1-2; D is undetermined. V dropped 2 bases and J dropped 0 bases, with 10 bases sitting between them. From germline, CDR1 is SGHAT and CDR2 FQNNGV. The length of the CDR3 is 15 residues. The CDR3 DNA reads as TGTGCCAGCAGCTTAAGCCCGGGAGCTAACTATGGCTACACCTTC. It specifies CASSLSPGANYGYTF.

This clonotype has ten or more counts. The rearrangement joins TRBV2 to TRBJ2-7; no clear D. Trimming stripped 6 bases from V and 9 bases from J, with 24 bases between. CDR1 SNHLY and CDR2 FYNNEI come from the germline V gene. The CDR3 loop spans 15 amino acids. The CDR3 nucleotides read TGTGCCAGCAGCGTTGAGGCTACGTCAACTCTTGGGCAGTACTTC. Protein: CASSVEATSTLGQYF.

There are a few counts of this clonotype. The rearrangement links TRBV20-1 to TRBJ2-2; the D gene could be TRBD1 or TRBD2 (5 bases each). Per the germline V gene, CDR1 is DFQATT and CDR2 is SNEGSKA (reference sequence). V lost 5 bases to trimming and J lost 0 bases, with 10 bases between them. CDR3 length: 14 amino acids. CDR3 region: CSAGTDTNTGELFF. The CDR3 bases are TGCAGTGCTGGGACGGACACGAACACCGGGGAGCTGTTTTTT.

This clonotype was seen only a few times. The J gene is TRBJ2-7, the V gene TRBV27; 7 nucleotides align to TRBD2. After removal of 8 bases from V and 6 bases from J, the junction contained 4 bases not matched to a gene. Germline assignment: CDR1 MNHEY and CDR2 SMNVEV (reference sequence). The CDR3 is made up of 11 amino acids. In nucleotides, the CDR3 is TGTGCCAGCGGGGGGGGGTCCGAGCAGTACTTC. This encodes CASGGGSEQYF.

This clonotype was seen repeatedly, ten times or more. This sequence joins TRBV30 and TRBJ2-7, with TRBD2 matching over 8 bases. Germline V gene sequence: CDR1 GTSNPN, CDR2 SVGIG (reference sequence). Germline trimming cut 5 bases from V and 2 bases from J; bases unmatched to any gene: 8. The CDR3 runs to 14 residues. CDR3 sequence: CAWEGLAGAYEQYF. In DNA, the CDR3 is TGTGCCTGGGAAGGGCTAGCGGGCGCCTACGAGCAGTACTTC.

This clonotype came up many times. The CDR3 DNA is TGTGCCAGCAGTTATGGGGGGTTCTACGAGCAGTACTTC. It codes for CASSYGGFYEQYF. The genes are TRBV6-9 and TRBJ2-7; a weak D match, TRBD2 (6 bases). CDR1 is MNHGY, CDR2 SVAAGI, per germline. Trimming took off 2 bases at V and 3 bases at J, with 8 bases between the two ends. The CDR3 length is 13 residues.

This clonotype was detected many times. This sequence joins TRBV28 and TRBJ2-7; D perhaps matches TRBD1 (8 bases). V lost 4 bases and J 5 bases, leaving 12 bases between the germline ends. The CDR3 is 13 amino acids. Germline V gene data show CDR1 as MDHEN and CDR2 as SYDVKM. The CDR3 DNA reads as TGTGCCAGCAGTTACAGGGGGGGGGACGAGCAGTACTTC. Encoded protein: CASSYRGGDEQYF.

This clonotype appeared many times. V usage is TRBV11-2 and J usage is TRBJ1-2; unclear D gene. Germline values: CDR1 SGHAT, CDR2 FQNNGV. The V end lost 1 base, the J end lost 7 bases, and 10 bases lay between the germline ends. The CDR3 contains 13 residues. CDR3 protein: CASSLAGILGYTF. The CDR3 DNA follows: TGTGCCAGCAGCTTAGCGGGGATTCTTGGCTACACCTTC.

Worth noting for this clonotype: The junction and the germline gene differ at one end; a read error may be behind it. The V and J genes are TRBV2 and TRBJ2-7; D perhaps matches TRBD2 (6 bases). This CDR3 region has 15 residues. Germline lookup yields CDR1 SNHLY and CDR2 FYNNEI. CDR3 in amino acids: CVSRTLAEFSYEQYF. The CDR3 bases are TGTGTCAGCAGGACTTTAGCGGAATTCTCCTACGAGCAGTACTTC.

There are a few counts of this clonotype. The chain uses TRBV13 and TRBJ2-2; D not certain. Germline CDR1 reads PRHDT; CDR2 reads FYEKMQ (reference sequence). The CDR3 is 14 residues long. V lost 0 bases to trimming and J lost 4 bases, with 6 bases between them. The chain's CDR3 is CASSLGLLTGELFF. The CDR3 DNA reads as TGTGCCAGCAGCTTAGGGCTCCTCACCGGGGAGCTGTTTTTT.